These 25 T cell receptor beta chains originate from one sample sequenced in a study of cytomegalovirus exposure and HLA in healthy donors. PCR employed 60 Vbeta and 13 Jbeta primers. Sequencing was performed with immunoSEQ multiplex PCR; in TCRdb, only in-frame clones are kept and a portion is missing. The sample contains about 160,000 clones, around three quarters of which appear only once. The sample consisted of PBMCs. The receptors come from a woman in her 40s in good health and CMV-seronegative.

This chain joins TRBV6-5 and TRBJ2-1; 12 nucleotides match TRBD2. CDR1 MNHEY and CDR2 SVGAGI come from the germline V gene. The J segment lost 8 bases and the V segment lost 3 bases, leaving 5 bases of the junction unmatched. The CDR3 runs to 15 residues. CDR3 residues: CASSYPSGRGDEQFF. The CDR3 DNA sequence: TGTGCCAGCAGTTATCCTAGCGGGAGGGGGGATGAGCAGTTCTTC.

This chain joins TRBV6-1 and TRBJ1-1, with TRBD1 as a possible D gene (5 bases). This CDR3 comprises 16 residues. Deletions cut 2 bases from V and 1 base from J, with 14 bases between. Germline V gives CDR1 MNHNS, CDR2 SASEGT. The CDR3 DNA reads TGTGCCAGCAGTGAAAAGCAGGGAGGCGCGAACACTGAAGCTTTCTTT. Amino acid sequence: CASSEKQGGANTEAFF.

V and J are TRBV27 and TRBJ1-2; the D gene is possibly TRBD1 (5 bases). CDR3 length: 13 amino acids. V dropped 4 bases and J dropped 9 bases, with 15 bases sitting between them. The germline gives CDR1 MNHEY, CDR2 SMNVEV (reference sequence). The CDR3 protein is CASSSGGVVSYTF. The CDR3 DNA sequence: TGTGCCAGCAGTTCCGGGGGGGTGGTAAGCTACACCTTC.

The gene calls are TRBV5-1 and TRBJ2-7; D remains unclear. V was pared by 1 base and J by 5 bases, with 16 bases between. Germline V CDR1 and CDR2: SGHRS, YFSETQ. The CDR3 has 15 amino acids. The CDR3: CASSLRLNALDEQYF. The CDR3 region has the DNA TGCGCCAGCAGCTTGAGATTGAACGCGCTGGACGAGCAGTACTTC.

This clone was recorded a few times. This chain joins TRBV13 and TRBJ1-5; TRBD1 matches at 11 bases. Germline CDR1 PRHDT, CDR2 FYEKMQ (reference sequence). V trimming: 3 bases; J trimming: 6 bases; junction bases outside the gene matches: 4. This CDR3 contains 15 residues. CDR3 bases: TGTGCCAGCAGCTTCGGACAGGGGGCAGTTCAGCCCCAGCATTTT. It is translated as CASSFGQGAVQPQHF.

The chain's CDR3 is CASSSANPVGSAPYEQYF. The CDR3 bases are TGTGCCAGCAGTTCAGCCAACCCCGTGGGGAGCGCGCCCTACGAGCAGTACTTC. The chain uses TRBV27 and TRBJ2-7, with a weak D call TRBD2 (5 bases). The CDR3 loop spans 18 amino acids. V was pared by 4 bases and J by 2 bases, with 24 bases between. CDR1 is MNHEY and CDR2 is SMNVEV in the germline V gene (reference sequence).

This sequence joins TRBV5-1 and TRBJ1-6, with 11 bases fitting TRBD1. Germline CDR1 is SGHRS and CDR2 is YFSETQ. CDR3 length: 15 residues. V lost 4 bases and J lost 9; bases outside the gene matches: 6. This CDR3 is CASSLQGTGGSPLHF. CDR3 DNA: TGCGCCAGCAGCCTGCAAGGGACAGGGGGTTCACCCCTCCACTTT. The complete variable domain, with remaining parts taken from reference TRBV5-1 and TRBJ1-6, reads KAGVTQTPRYLIKTRGQQVTLSCSPISGHRSVSWYQQTPGQGLQFLFEYFSETQRNKGNFPGRFSGRQFSNSRSEMNVSTLELGDSALYLCASSLQGTGGSPLHFGNGTRLTVT.

The CDR3 reads CATRAGTGINEQFF. The DNA of the CDR3 is TGCGCCACCCGAGCCGGGACTGGTATCAATGAGCAGTTCTTC. The chain has TRBV5-1 and TRBJ2-1; TRBD2 might be the D (6 bases). This CDR3 contains 14 residues. Germline CDR1 is SGHRS and CDR2 is YFSETQ. The V and J ends lost 9 bases and 6 bases respectively, with 19 bases between them.

This chain links TRBV9 with TRBJ2-1; D ambiguous. Trimming removed 2 bases at V and 0 bases at J, with 9 bases between. Germline CDR1 reads SGDLS; CDR2 reads YYNGEE. CDR3 size: 15 residues. This CDR3 reads CASSVAASSYNEQFF. The DNA for the CDR3 is TGTGCCAGCAGCGTGGCGGCCAGCTCCTACAATGAGCAGTTCTTC.

The V gene is TRBV29-1, the J gene TRBJ2-7; 7 bases map to TRBD2. The trim removed 4 bases at V and 3 bases at J, leaving 3 bases unmatched. The CDR3 is 12 residues long. Per the germline V gene, CDR1 is SQVTM and CDR2 is ANQGSEA. CDR3 DNA: TGCAGCGTTGGCTCTAGCGGCTACGAGCAGTACTTC. Amino acids: CSVGSSGYEQYF.

This chain connects TRBV7-9 to TRBJ1-1; the match to TRBD1 covers 7 bases. The CDR3 spans 15 residues. Germline V gives CDR1 SEHNR, CDR2 FQNEAQ (reference sequence). V was clipped by 3 bases and J by 5 bases; unmatched bases: 9. In DNA, the CDR3 is TGTGCCAGCAGCTTCTATTTACAGGGGCAAACTGAAGCTTTCTTT. Translating gives CASSFYLQGQTEAFF.

The V gene is TRBV28, the J gene TRBJ2-1; tentatively, D is TRBD1 (6 bases). V was pared by 8 bases and J by 3 bases, with 8 bases between. The V gene's germline CDR1 is MDHEN and CDR2 SYDVKM. The CDR3 is 12 residues long. CDR3 coding DNA: TGTGCCAGCGTGACAGGCTACAATGAGCAGTTCTTC. Protein sequence: CASVTGYNEQFF.

The chain carries TRBV15 and TRBJ2-7; TRBD2 might be the D (6 bases). V was clipped by 0 bases and J by 1 base, with 10 bases between them. Germline assignment: CDR1 LNHNV and CDR2 YYDKDF (reference sequence). The CDR3 contains 15 residues. DNA for the CDR3: TGTGCCACCAGCAGAGATGGGAGGCCTTCCTACGAGCAGTACTTC. This encodes CATSRDGRPSYEQYF.

The V and J genes are TRBV6-1 and TRBJ2-1; 8 positions match TRBD2. This CDR3 has 15 residues. Germline V CDR1 and CDR2: MNHNS, SASEGT. V shed 5 bases, J shed 6 bases, and the junction held 9 bases outside the gene matches. This CDR3 is CASSPGTRFGNEQFF. The DNA for the CDR3 is TGTGCCAGCAGTCCCGGGACTAGATTTGGCAATGAGCAGTTCTTC.

This chain uses TRBV30 with TRBJ1-2; 8 bases are shared with TRBD1. Germline V gives CDR1 GTSNPN, CDR2 SVGIG (reference sequence). V gave up 4 bases and J gave up 6 bases; unmatched junction bases: 4. The CDR3 is made up of 12 amino acids. CDR3 coding DNA: TGTGCCTGGAAGATGACAGGGGATGGCTACACCTTC. It translates to CAWKMTGDGYTF.

The rearrangement links TRBV28 to TRBJ1-5; 8 bases are shared with TRBD1. Trimming removed 4 bases from V and 3 bases from J; junction bases left unmatched: 5. Germline CDR1 reads MDHEN; CDR2 reads SYDVKM. The CDR3 consists of 15 residues. CDR3 loop: CASSSTGDVNQPQHF. The CDR3 DNA is TGTGCCAGCAGTTCGACAGGGGACGTCAATCAGCCCCAGCATTTT.

This clone was observed a few times. V is TRBV30 and J is TRBJ1-4; maybe TRBD1 (6 bases). V was pared by 0 bases and J by 5 bases, with 7 bases between. The CDR3 has 13 amino acids. CDR1 GTSNPN and CDR2 SVGIG come from the germline V gene (reference sequence). CDR3 coding DNA: TGTGCCTGGAGTGTAGACAGGAATGAAAAACTGTTTTTT. Its protein is CAWSVDRNEKLFF.

The chain joins TRBV4-1 to TRBJ2-5; no firm D call. Germline CDR1 reads MGHRA; CDR2 reads YSYEKL. Trimming took 0 bases from V and 5 from J, leaving 13 bases between them. The CDR3 loop spans 15 amino acids. The CDR3 loop reads CASSQEPLVMETQYF. The DNA of the CDR3 is TGCGCCAGCAGCCAAGAACCTCTAGTGATGGAGACCCAGTACTTC.

V gene TRBV5-1 combines with J gene TRBJ2-3, with 8 bases fitting TRBD2. Germline CDR1 reads SGHRS; CDR2 reads YFSETQ. The V and J ends lost 0 bases and 5 bases, in that order; junction bases with no gene match: 8. The length of the CDR3 is 16 residues. The CDR3 reads CASSLGSGSEGDTQYF. The CDR3 nucleotides are TGCGCCAGCAGCTTGGGGAGCGGGAGTGAGGGAGATACGCAGTATTTT.

The J gene is TRBJ1-1, the V gene TRBV5-1; D unresolved. Trimming stripped 2 bases from V and 4 bases from J, with 9 bases between. This CDR3 is 13 amino acids long. Germline-derived CDR1 and CDR2 are SGHRS and YFSETQ. The CDR3 sequence: CASSFEGATEAFF. CDR3 DNA sequence: TGCGCCAGCAGCTTCGAGGGAGCCACTGAAGCTTTCTTT.

V usage is TRBV5-4 and J usage is TRBJ2-7; TRBD2 agrees at 10 bases. This CDR3 is 16 amino acids long. V lost 4 bases, J lost 2 bases, and 9 bases stayed unmatched. CDR1 is SGHNT and CDR2 is YYREEE in the germline V gene (reference sequence). CDR3 sequence reads: CASSPRTSGIAYEQYF. The CDR3 DNA follows: TGTGCCAGCAGCCCTAGGACTAGCGGAATTGCCTACGAGCAGTACTTC.

The chain is built from TRBV4-2 and TRBJ1-2, with D possibly being TRBD1 (6 bases). Germline V CDR1 and CDR2: LGHNA, YNFKEQ. The CDR3 length is 17 residues. V dropped 0 bases and J dropped 1 base, with 15 bases sitting between them. The CDR3 region is CASSQDIGRGLNYGYTF. For the CDR3, the DNA is TGTGCCAGCAGCCAAGATATAGGCAGGGGCCTTAACTATGGCTACACCTTC.

The chain joins TRBV5-8 to TRBJ2-7; 7 nucleotides align to TRBD1. V shed 6 bases and J 0 bases; nucleotides not matched to a gene: 6. The CDR3 is made up of 14 amino acids. In germline, CDR1 is SGHTS, CDR2 YDEGEE. CDR3 in amino acids: CASTTTGSSYEQYF. Here the CDR3 DNA reads TGTGCCAGCACCACGACAGGGAGCTCCTACGAGCAGTACTTC.

This clone was counted a few times. The chain has TRBV30 and TRBJ2-7, with 9 bases that match TRBD1. Germline V gives CDR1 GTSNPN, CDR2 SVGIG (reference sequence). This CDR3 spans 14 amino acids. V was clipped by 7 bases and J by 7 bases; unmatched bases: 14. The CDR3 DNA reads as TGTGCCTACCATCCCGGGACAGGGAGGCAAGAGCAGTACTTC. Translation: CAYHPGTGRQEQYF.

The rearrangement uses TRBV2 and TRBJ2-5; the D is unclear. V dropped 1 base and J dropped 4 bases, with 16 bases sitting between them. The CDR3 extends over 16 amino acids. The V gene's germline CDR1 is SNHLY and CDR2 FYNNEI. CDR3 residues: CASSEVLAPLLETQYF. As DNA, the CDR3 is TGTGCCAGCAGTGAAGTGTTAGCCCCTCTTTTAGAGACCCAGTACTTC.